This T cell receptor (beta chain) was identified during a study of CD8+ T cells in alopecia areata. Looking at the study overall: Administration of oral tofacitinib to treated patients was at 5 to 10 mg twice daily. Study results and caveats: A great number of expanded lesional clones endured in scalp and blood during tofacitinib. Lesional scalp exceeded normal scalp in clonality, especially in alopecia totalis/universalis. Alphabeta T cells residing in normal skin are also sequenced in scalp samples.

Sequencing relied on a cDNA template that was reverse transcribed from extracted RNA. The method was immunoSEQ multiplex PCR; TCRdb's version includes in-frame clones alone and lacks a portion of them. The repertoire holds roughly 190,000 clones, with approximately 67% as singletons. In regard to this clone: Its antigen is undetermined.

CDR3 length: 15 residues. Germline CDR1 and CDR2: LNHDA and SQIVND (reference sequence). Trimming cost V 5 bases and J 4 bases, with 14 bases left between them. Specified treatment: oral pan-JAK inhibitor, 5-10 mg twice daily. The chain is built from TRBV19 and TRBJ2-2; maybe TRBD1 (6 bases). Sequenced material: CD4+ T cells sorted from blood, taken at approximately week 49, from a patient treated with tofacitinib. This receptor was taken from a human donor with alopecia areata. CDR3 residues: CASSPGDLGTGELFF. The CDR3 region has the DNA TGTGCCAGTAGTCCAGGGGACCTCGGCACCGGGGAGCTGTTTTTT.